Shown below are 5 T cell receptor gamma chains from a single sample sequenced in a study of gamma delta lymphoproliferative disorders and STAT genes. TCRdb re-identified clones in the multiplex PCR reads via CATT. The data contain over 3,500 gamma-chain clones, roughly 7.3% of them seen just once; the ten biggest clones take up approximately 35%. PBMCs from patients and controls supplied the genomic DNA for sequencing. Sequenced input: blood. The receptors derive from a human donor in good health.

This clone is medium-sized (0.01 to 0.1%) in the sample. The rearrangement joins TRGV2 to TRGJP2. The J gene was missing in TCRdb and was found by matching the end of the DNA to germline. Germline assignment: CDR1 EGSNGY and CDR2 YDSYNSKV. V shed 3 bases and J 4 bases; nucleotides not matched to a gene: 8. The CDR3 totals 15 residues. The CDR3 region is CATWDPRLSDWIKTF. The CDR3 coding sequence is TGTGCCACCTGGGACCCTAGACTTAGTGATTGGATCAAGACGTTT.

A remark on this clone: TCRdb lists the protein of a much larger clone for this DNA, which differs at residue 8, so this is likely a read error; the protein given here is translated from the DNA itself. The chain links TRGV2 to TRGJP2. Here the J gene came from matching the DNA to germline, since TCRdb omits it. The CDR3 extends over 15 amino acids. The germline gives CDR1 EGSNGY, CDR2 YDSYNSKV. The junction had 9 bases not matched to a gene; V was cut back by 6 bases and J by 2 bases. The CDR3 loop is CATWPSKSSDWIKTF. The CDR3 DNA reads TGTGCCACCTGGCCGTCTAAAAGTAGTGATTGGATCAAGACGTTT.

The table lists this clone with many counts. J is TRGJP1 and V is TRGV8. TCRdb gives no J gene; it was assigned here by matching the DNA to germline. The CDR3 extends over 14 amino acids. Germline-derived CDR1 and CDR2 are VENAVY and YDSYNSRV. V lost 3 bases to trimming and J lost 0 bases; unmatched junction nucleotides: 1. CDR3 DNA sequence: TGTGCCACCTGGGATCATACCACTGGTTGGTTCAAGATATTT. Translation gives CATWDHTTGWFKIF.

This clone was found many times. The genes are TRGV5 and TRGJ1 or TRGJ2. As TCRdb names no J gene, one was assigned here on the basis of a DNA match to germline. The ends lost 0 bases at V and 4 bases at J; junction bases unmatched: 6. CDR3 size: 14 residues. Per germline, CDR1 VINAFY and CDR2 YDVSNSKD. As DNA, the CDR3 is TGTGCCACCTGGGACAGGCGACGGTATTATAAGAAACTCTTT. This sequence encodes CATWDRRRYYKKLF.

By share, this clone counts as medium-sized. As DNA, the CDR3 is TGTGCTGCGTGGAGTGGTTGGTTCAAGATATTT. As protein: CAAWSGWFKIF. The chain combines TRGV10 with TRGJP1. Because TCRdb records no J gene, it was assigned here through a match of the DNA to germline. TRGV10 qualifies as an ORF whose function is uncertain. Trimming removed 8 bases from V and 7 bases from J; junction bases left unmatched: 2. This CDR3 is 11 amino acids long.